The rows below give T cell receptor beta chains drawn from one sample of a study of cytomegalovirus exposure and HLA in healthy donors. TCRdb keeps only in-frame clones here, not all; method: immunoSEQ multiplex PCR. The table lists 270,000 or so clones, around 86% of them singletons, with roughly 4% in the top ten. Sequenced material: PBMCs. These receptors came from a man in his forties or fifties in good health and CMV-seropositive. Both conserved end residues are trimmed from each CDR3. The D gene is left open where the match is weak.

cdr3_aa j_call v_call d_call
ASSLNRDGYT TRBJ1-2 TRBV5-1 .
ASRTGTGINEQY TRBJ2-7 TRBV6-6 TRBD1
ASSQDLASGAYEQY . TRBV4-1 TRBD2
ASSDPGQGLGSYNEQF TRBJ2-1 TRBV10-1 TRBD1
ASSDPRGARTEAF TRBJ1-1 TRBV28 TRBD1
ASSLEPRGTIY TRBJ1-3 TRBV27 .
ATSREKRGTDTQY TRBJ2-3 TRBV15 .
ASSSGLAGGSGELF TRBJ2-2 TRBV5-1 TRBD2
ASGLAPGSGAF TRBJ1-1 TRBV12-5 .
ASSLELAGAYSNEQF TRBJ2-1 TRBV7-8 TRBD2
SASAGSPETQY TRBJ2-5 TRBV29-1 .
ASSLDSHRTDYGYT TRBJ1-2 TRBV11-1 .
ASSFGQGGKNIQY TRBJ2-4 TRBV5-1 .
ASSPAGPSNQPQH TRBJ1-5 TRBV6-1 .
AISDEAGVGEKTQY TRBJ2-5 TRBV10-3 TRBD2
ASSNTGGGETQY TRBJ2-5 TRBV7-3 TRBD1
AGGQQNYGYT TRBJ1-2 TRBV7-9 TRBD1
ASSAADSLNTEAF TRBJ1-1 TRBV7-2 .
ASSLGTATEQY TRBJ2-7 TRBV5-1 .
ASYRDRGKYSNQPQH TRBJ1-5 TRBV2 TRBD1
ASSFSPTSGRYEQY TRBJ2-7 TRBV7-2 TRBD2
ASRNFRAEQGGTEAF TRBJ1-1 TRBV4-1 .
ASSQWKFLGGSYEQY TRBJ2-7 TRBV23-1 TRBD1
ASSMTSGSYEQY TRBJ2-7 TRBV19 TRBD2
ASSIGEAGTEAF TRBJ1-1 TRBV19 .
ASSTDFLRADTQY TRBJ2-3 TRBV19 .
ASSTPGTARAGELF TRBJ2-2 TRBV27 TRBD1
ASSSDRGPLTEAF TRBJ1-1 TRBV18 TRBD1
ASSEAAGMNTGELF TRBJ2-2 TRBV6-1 .
ASSLDRGLGQPQH TRBJ1-5 TRBV5-5 TRBD1
ASSTPGESYEQY TRBJ2-7 TRBV19 .
ASSLRQGQETQY TRBJ2-5 TRBV19 .
ATSHTYRGQGGTSYGRQF TRBJ2-1 TRBV15 .
ASSLTAGNGQPQH TRBJ1-5 TRBV7-2 .
ASSQTRFSGPSTDTQY TRBJ2-3 TRBV5-1 TRBD2
ASSLIRDNEQF TRBJ2-1 TRBV7-3 .
AWSVLTGAPNIQY TRBJ2-4 TRBV30 TRBD1
ASSYSGQGLSEQY . TRBV6-5 TRBD1
ASSYSGQTTETQY TRBJ2-5 TRBV6-5 TRBD1
ASSLSSGLETQY TRBJ2-5 TRBV7-3 .
ASTRDRTEETQY TRBJ2-5 TRBV2 .
ASSEGATDTQY TRBJ2-3 TRBV6-1 .